This T cell receptor beta chain was captured by sequencing in a study of T-cell reconstitution after alpha-beta-depleted transplantation in children. TCRbeta library construction was performed incorporating unique molecular identifiers. MiXCR, applied by TCRdb to the PCR reads, yields one record per CDR3 protein. This sample carries under 140,000 distinct CDR3 sequences, about 9.3% of them seen once, and the ten largest clones take around 8.2%. This clonotype appeared many times. The CDR3 has 13 amino acids. The germline CDR1 and CDR2 sequences are MNHNS and SASEGT. The V end was cut by 6 bases, the J end by 7 bases, with 13 bases between.

The chain links TRBV6-1 to TRBJ2-4; no firm D call. The sequence was obtained from a human donor who donated a stem cell graft to a child with acute lymphoblastic leukemia. The material sequenced was PBMCs from the stem cell graft donor, taken from the stem cell graft. CDR3 DNA sequence: TGTGCCAGCAGCAGAGATGGGATGAACATTCAGTACTTC. It is translated as CASSRDGMNIQYF.